One T cell receptor beta chain is described in this entry. Its antigen remains unknown. This entry is derived from a study of shared clonotypes between healthy human individuals. Study-wide results and limits: Enrolling few donors narrowed the genetic and exposure-history diversity that was represented.

Researchers divided each subset's genomic DNA evenly across several immunoSEQ plates. Per sorted-subset replicate PCR, input was approximately 180 ng DNA, representing tens of thousands of T cell genomes. In the original analysis: With immunoSEQ giving junction-only sequences and no quality scores, filtering differed. This table comes from immunoSEQ multiplex PCR, and its TCRdb copy is limited to in-frame clones, with some not included. That table gives V, J and clone size, and the DNA gave D and trimming. The data contain under 350,000 clones, around 87% of them singletons. Germline V lookup: CDR1 SGHVS, CDR2 FQNEAQ. The V end was cut by 4 bases, the J end by 7 bases, with 18 bases between. The CDR3 sequence is 15 residues long.

Sequences were obtained from memory CD8+ T cells sorted from blood. This sample's subset: CD45RO+ cells pooled with CCR7-negative TemRA cells. The sequence derives from a man younger than 35 in good health. The genes are TRBV7-8 and TRBJ2-3, with a tentative D call TRBD1 (6 bases). CDR3 protein: CASSSPGTTPNTQYF. In DNA form, the CDR3 reads TGTGCCAGCAGCTCCCCCGGGACAACCCCTAATACGCAGTATTTT.